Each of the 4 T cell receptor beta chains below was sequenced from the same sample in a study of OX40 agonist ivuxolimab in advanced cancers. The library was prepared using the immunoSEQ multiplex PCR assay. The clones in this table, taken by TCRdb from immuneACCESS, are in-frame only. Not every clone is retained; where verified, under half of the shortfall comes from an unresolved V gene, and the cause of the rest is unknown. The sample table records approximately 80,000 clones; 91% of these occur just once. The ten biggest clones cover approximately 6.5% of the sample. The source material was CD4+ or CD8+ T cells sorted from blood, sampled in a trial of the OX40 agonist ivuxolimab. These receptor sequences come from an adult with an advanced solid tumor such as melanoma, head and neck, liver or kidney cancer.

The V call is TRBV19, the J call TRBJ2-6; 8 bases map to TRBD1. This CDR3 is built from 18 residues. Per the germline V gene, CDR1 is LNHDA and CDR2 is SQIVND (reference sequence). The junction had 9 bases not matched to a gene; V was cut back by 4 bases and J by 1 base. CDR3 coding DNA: TGTGCCAGTAGTACGACAGGGGCTCGGGGGTCTGGGGCCAACGTCCTGACTTTC. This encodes CASSTTGARGSGANVLTF. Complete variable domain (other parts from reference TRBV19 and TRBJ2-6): DGGITQSPKYLFRKEGQNVTLSCEQNLNHDAMYWYRQDPGQGLRLIYYSQIVNDFQKGDIAEGYSVSREKKESFPLTVTSAQKNPTAFYLCASSTTGARGSGANVLTFGAGSRLTVL.

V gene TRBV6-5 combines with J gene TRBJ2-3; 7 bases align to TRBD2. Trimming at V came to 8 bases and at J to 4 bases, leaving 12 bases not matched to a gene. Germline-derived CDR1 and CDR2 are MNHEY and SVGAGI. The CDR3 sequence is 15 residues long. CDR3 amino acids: CASALGGRTSDTQYF. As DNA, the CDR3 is TGTGCCAGCGCCCTCGGCGGGAGAACTTCAGATACGCAGTATTTT.

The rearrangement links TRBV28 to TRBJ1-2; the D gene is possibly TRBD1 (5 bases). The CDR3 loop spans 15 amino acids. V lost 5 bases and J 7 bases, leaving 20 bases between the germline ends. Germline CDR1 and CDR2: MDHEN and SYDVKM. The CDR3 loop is CASSVGGGVSRGYTF. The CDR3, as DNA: TGTGCCAGCAGTGTGGGTGGGGGTGTCTCTCGTGGCTACACCTTC.

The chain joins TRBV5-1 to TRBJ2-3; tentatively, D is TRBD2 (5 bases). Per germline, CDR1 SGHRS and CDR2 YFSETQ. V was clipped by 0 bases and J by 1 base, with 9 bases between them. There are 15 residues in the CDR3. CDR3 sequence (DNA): TGCGCCAGCAGCTTGGACGGGATTGGCACAGATACGCAGTATTTT. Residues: CASSLDGIGTDTQYF.